Below, 23 T cell receptor beta chains from the same sample are listed, as sequenced in a study of blood T cells in healthy people across ages (dated by TCRdb to about 2015). Library preparation was by 5' RACE. Sequenced on an Illumina HiSeq 2500. A second PCR of roughly 6 to 11 cycles was performed with a sample-barcoded 5' primer and a J-beta primer mix. The public sequencing data were trimmed at Q25 with fastp and processed into clonotypes with MiXCR by TCRdb, which kept only in-frame beta chains. Rows are combined by CDR3 protein, so each entry shows the most common genes and DNA. This sample comprises 650,000 or so distinct CDR3 sequences, 52% of them detected only once. The top ten hold roughly 14% of the sample. The source material was blood. These receptors originate from a woman aged 80 or older in good health.

This clonotype was seen just once. It may be a read error: a sequence one base away is much more abundant. The gene calls are TRBV28 and TRBJ2-1; no clear D. The closer fit of TRBJ2-7 to the DNA end suggests the J call may be wrong. This CDR3 contains 14 residues. Germline lookup yields CDR1 MDHEN and CDR2 SYDVKM. This CDR3 is CASRTLAYHNEQYF. The CDR3 DNA reads as TGTGCCAGCAGGACCCTGGCCTACCACAATGAGCAGTACTTC.

V is TRBV20-1 and J is TRBJ1-5; D not resolved. Trimming removed 1 base at V and 4 bases at J, with 26 bases between. The CDR3 contains 19 residues. Germline V gene lookup returns CDR1 DFQATT and CDR2 SNEGSKA (reference sequence). The CDR3 spells CSARAGGRGLISANQPQHF. Here the CDR3 DNA reads TGCAGTGCTAGAGCGGGCGGACGAGGCCTAATTTCGGCGAATCAGCCCCAGCATTTT.

The rearrangement links TRBV12-3 or TRBV12-4 to TRBJ2-7; TRBD2 agrees at 9 bases. V was pared by 7 bases and J by 0 bases, with 4 bases of the junction left unmatched. This CDR3 has 14 residues. CDR3 nucleotides: TGTGCCAGCACTCCGGGACTAGCCTCCTACGAGCAGTACTTC. It is translated as CASTPGLASYEQYF.

V gene TRBV5-1 combines with J gene TRBJ1-1, with D maybe TRBD1 (6 bases). The CDR3 loop spans 15 amino acids. Trimming removed 4 bases at V and 0 bases at J, with 13 bases between. In germline, CDR1 is SGHRS, CDR2 YFSETQ. Here the CDR3 reads CASSAQGGMNTEAFF. The CDR3, as DNA: TGCGCCAGCAGCGCACAGGGTGGAATGAACACTGAAGCTTTCTTT.

Details on this clonotype: This clone may be a read error of a much larger clone one base away. The V and J genes are TRBV19 and TRBJ2-5; no reliable D call. V was pared by 7 bases and J by 11 bases, with 17 bases between. This CDR3 region has 12 residues. Per germline, CDR1 LNHDA and CDR2 SQIVND (reference sequence). CDR3 DNA: TGTGCCAGTACGCCGTCAGACAATGAGCAGTACTTC. This translates into CASTPSDNEQYF.

The J gene is TRBJ2-5, the V gene TRBV12-3 or TRBV12-4; 11 positions match TRBD1. CDR3 length: 15 residues. The trim removed 3 bases at V and 11 bases at J, leaving 11 bases unmatched. This chain's CDR3 is CASSFEGQGGNEQYF. The CDR3 DNA sequence: TGTGCCAGCAGTTTCGAGGGACAGGGGGGCAATGAGCAGTACTTC.

This clonotype was seen a few times. The chain uses TRBV29-1 and TRBJ2-1, with TRBD1 identical over 10 bases. Per germline, CDR1 SQVTM and CDR2 ANQGSEA. The CDR3 runs to 13 residues. The V and J ends lost 7 bases and 8 bases, in that order; junction bases with no gene match: 8. The CDR3, as DNA: TGCAGCGCGGTGACAGGGGGCTGGCATGAGCAGTTCTTC. As protein: CSAVTGGWHEQFF.

Regarding this clonotype: Since a much larger clone is just one base distant, this may be a read error. CDR3 region: CASSLRGVVEQYF. The CDR3 region has the DNA TGTGCCAGCAGTTTAAGAGGGGTTGTGGAGCAGTACTTC. The V and J genes are TRBV28 and TRBJ2-4; either TRBD1 or TRBD2 may fit D (5 bases each). V lost 2 bases to trimming and J lost 13 bases, with 15 bases between them. In germline, CDR1 is MDHEN, CDR2 SYDVKM. The CDR3 is 13 amino acids.

The V call is TRBV4-3, the J call TRBJ2-7, with 9 bases aligning to TRBD2. The CDR3 runs to 14 residues. The germline V gene has CDR1 LGHNA and CDR2 YSLEER. Losses at the gene ends were 2 bases for V and 4 bases for J; bases not matched to a gene: 3. CDR3 protein: CASSQNSGRYEQYF. The CDR3 coding sequence is TGCGCCAGCAGCCAAAATAGCGGGAGATACGAGCAGTACTTC.

The chain couples TRBV7-9 to TRBJ2-1; TRBD1 aligns across 11 bases. Germline V gene data show CDR1 as SEHNR and CDR2 as FQNEAQ (reference sequence). CDR3 length: 15 residues. Trimming removed 1 base from V and 6 bases from J; junction bases left unmatched: 2. CDR3 in DNA: TGTGCCAGCAGCTTAGTGGGACAGGGGGTCAATGAGCAGTTCTTC. This translates into CASSLVGQGVNEQFF.

The CDR3: CAISEGDSSYEQYF. CDR3 nucleotide sequence: TGTGCCATCAGTGAAGGGGATAGCTCCTACGAGCAGTACTTC. V and J are TRBV10-3 and TRBJ2-7; weak D call: TRBD1 (5 bases). Germline V lookup: CDR1 ENHRY, CDR2 SYGVKD. This CDR3 contains 14 residues. V lost 3 bases and J 0 bases, leaving 9 bases between the germline ends.

A few counts support this clonotype. The CDR3: CASSLGQQNTEAFF. CDR3 nucleotide sequence: TGTGCCAGCAGCTTAGGACAGCAGAACACTGAAGCTTTCTTT. This rearrangement joins TRBV13 to TRBJ1-1; D unresolved. The germline CDR1 and CDR2 sequences are PRHDT and FYEKMQ (reference sequence). The germline V and J ends were trimmed by 0 bases and 1 base, with 6 bases remaining between them. CDR3 length: 14 amino acids.

There are many counts of this clonotype. This chain connects TRBV6-1 to TRBJ2-3, with D possibly matching TRBD2 (5 bases). The length of the CDR3 is 13 residues. The germline CDR1 and CDR2 sequences are MNHNS and SASEGT. The V end was cut by 0 bases, the J end by 6 bases, with 7 bases between. DNA for the CDR3: TGTGCCAGCAGTGAAGCTTGGAGGGATACGCAGTATTTT. Translated, it gives CASSEAWRDTQYF.

The chain combines TRBV12-3 or TRBV12-4 with TRBJ2-2; 9 nucleotides agree with TRBD2. The CDR3 spans 16 residues. The J segment lost 4 bases and the V segment lost 5 bases, leaving 8 bases of the junction unmatched. The CDR3 sequence is CASSVGTSLITGELFF. Here the CDR3 DNA reads TGTGCCAGCAGTGTCGGGACTAGCCTGATCACCGGGGAGCTGTTTTTT.

This clonotype was seen many times. The CDR3 nucleotides read TGCGCCAGCAGCCCTGGACTGATGATAGCCCCCTACGAGCAGTACTTC. Protein: CASSPGLMIAPYEQYF. V usage is TRBV5-1 and J usage is TRBJ2-7, with a possible D match to TRBD2 (5 bases). The CDR3 is 16 residues long. Per germline, CDR1 SGHRS and CDR2 YFSETQ. The ends were cut back, 4 bases at V and 2 bases at J, with 19 bases in the middle.

The V and J genes are TRBV2 and TRBJ1-1; TRBD1 aligns across 7 bases. V gave up 4 bases and J gave up 4 bases; unmatched junction bases: 9. From germline, CDR1 is SNHLY and CDR2 FYNNEI. This CDR3 region has 15 residues. In DNA form, the CDR3 reads TGTGCCAGCAGTGTTTCTCAGGGGGTCGGCACTGAAGCTTTCTTT. It is translated as CASSVSQGVGTEAFF.

Comment on this clonotype: A much larger clonotype is one base distant, so this may be a read error. The chain employs TRBV7-9 and TRBJ2-3; 14 bases are shared with TRBD2. The germline V gene encodes CDR1 SEHNR and CDR2 FQNEAQ (reference sequence). This CDR3 has 17 amino acids. Here the CDR3 reads CANSLTSGRASTDTQYF. The DNA of the CDR3 is TGTGCCAACAGCTTGACTAGCGGGAGGGCTAGCACAGATACGCAGTATTTT.

This clonotype was seen only a few times. The chain combines TRBV11-2 with TRBJ2-1; no clear D. Germline V CDR1 and CDR2: SGHAT, FQNNGV. The CDR3 is 13 residues long. The V end was cut by 3 bases, the J end by 7 bases, with 10 bases between. The DNA for the CDR3 is TGTGCCAGCAGCTTTCAACCCAGGAATGAGCAGTTCTTC. This encodes CASSFQPRNEQFF. The variable domain in full, with the rest retrieved from reference TRBV11-2 and TRBJ2-1, is EAGVAQSPRYKIIEKRQSVAFWCNPISGHATLYWYQQILGQGPKLLIQFQNNGVVDDSQLPKDRFSAERLKGVDSTLKIQPAKLEDSAVYLCASSFQPRNEQFFGPGTRLTVL.

Ten or more counts support this clonotype. The rearrangement joins TRBV28 to TRBJ1-4; TRBD1 matches at 7 bases. The germline CDR1 and CDR2 sequences are MDHEN and SYDVKM. This CDR3 region has 14 residues. Trimming cost V 5 bases and J 4 bases; bases outside gene matches: 4. DNA for the CDR3: TGTGCCAGCAGTCTCGGACAGGTTAATGAAAAACTGTTTTTT. It yields the protein CASSLGQVNEKLFF.

On this clonotype: Possible read error: a much larger clone is one base away. V gene TRBV20-1 combines with J gene TRBJ2-3; D remains ambiguous. The V gene's germline CDR1 is DFQATT and CDR2 SNEGSKA (reference sequence). The V and J ends lost 2 bases and 0 bases respectively, with 15 bases between them. This CDR3 is 16 amino acids long. The CDR3 nucleotides are TGCAGTGCTAGACTCGTCACTAACGGAAGCACAGATACGCAGTATTTT. It translates to CSARLVTNGSTDTQYF.

The rearrangement joins TRBV29-1 to TRBJ2-1, with D possibly matching TRBD1 (7 bases). The J call is doubtful: the DNA matches TRBJ2-7 better. CDR1 and CDR2 from the germline V gene are SQVTM and ANQGSEA. The CDR3 is 16 residues long. CDR3 coding DNA: TGCAGCGGAGCAGCATTTGGAGGGGGCTCCTACAATGAGCAGTACTTC. It is translated as CSGAAFGGGSYNEQYF.

The rearrangement links TRBV20-1 to TRBJ1-2; D is unresolved. The CDR3 totals 15 residues. The V and J ends lost 3 bases and 5 bases respectively, with 19 bases between them. Germline V gives CDR1 DFQATT, CDR2 SNEGSKA (reference sequence). CDR3 nucleotide sequence: TGCAGTGCTAGGGATTCGGCGGAGGGAAATTATGGCTACACCTTC. This gives the protein CSARDSAEGNYGYTF.

CDR3 sequence (DNA): TGTGCCAGCAGCGTGTTTGGGACAGCTAACTATGGCTACACCTTC. It is translated as CASSVFGTANYGYTF. The V call is TRBV9, the J call TRBJ1-2; 7 bases match TRBD1. The V and J ends lost 2 bases and 0 bases, in that order; junction bases with no gene match: 4. The CDR3 consists of 15 residues. CDR1 is SGDLS, CDR2 YYNGEE, per germline.